These 24 T cell receptor beta chains share one sample of origin, sequenced in a study of control samples from healthy donors and cancer patients. Clones were read by immunoSEQ multiplex PCR, and TCRdb kept only the in-frame ones, dropping some. The sample lists 130,000 or so clones; around nine tenths were seen once. The sample consisted of blood. These receptors all stem from a man aged 45-60 years in good health.

CDR3 sequence (DNA): TGTGCCAGCAGTCTCCAGGGCACACCCGGGGGGCAGTTCTTC. Translation gives CASSLQGTPGGQFF. The chain uses TRBV28 and TRBJ2-1; D is possibly TRBD2 (6 bases). Looked up from germline, CDR1 is MDHEN and CDR2 is SYDVKM. V was trimmed by 5 bases and J by 12 bases, leaving 20 bases between them. This CDR3 has 14 amino acids.

This clone came up once. The V gene is TRBV10-3, the J gene TRBJ1-2; perhaps TRBD1 as D (5 bases). The germline V gene encodes CDR1 ENHRY and CDR2 SYGVKD. Between the trimmed V and J ends, which lost 4 bases and 4 bases, there was a span of 19 bases. The CDR3 contains 16 residues. CDR3 loop: CAISVGQGGGSYGYTF. DNA of the CDR3: TGTGCCATCAGTGTCGGGCAGGGAGGAGGGAGCTATGGCTACACCTTC.

This rearrangement joins TRBV11-1 to TRBJ2-7, with a possible D match to TRBD1 (6 bases). Germline CDR1 and CDR2: SGHAT and FQDESV (reference sequence). Trimming pared 0 bases from V and 5 bases from J, leaving 20 bases between. The CDR3 runs to 17 residues. CDR3 DNA: TGTGCCAGCAGCTTAGCTGGTCTTGCAGGGGAACTTGACGAGCAGTACTTC. Amino acid sequence: CASSLAGLAGELDEQYF.

This sequence joins TRBV29-1 and TRBJ1-2, with TRBD1 matching 8 bases. Germline-derived CDR1 and CDR2 are SQVTM and ANQGSEA. There are 14 residues in the CDR3. DNA for the CDR3: TGCAGTGTATTACGGACAGGGTCGGTTGATGGCTACACCTTC. It is translated as CSVLRTGSVDGYTF.

This clone was recorded a few times. The V call is TRBV19, the J call TRBJ2-3; tentatively, D is TRBD2 (5 bases). Trimming stripped 3 bases from V and 11 bases from J, with 27 bases between. Germline assignment: CDR1 LNHDA and CDR2 SQIVND (reference sequence). The CDR3 has 17 amino acids. The CDR3 nucleotides read TGTGCCAGTAGTATGAGCCCCGACCGTTCTTCCTACCGGGGGCAGTATTTT. Translated: CASSMSPDRSSYRGQYF.

The chain couples TRBV11-2 to TRBJ1-4, with TRBD1 identical over 7 bases. Per germline, CDR1 SGHAT and CDR2 FQNNGV. The junction had 12 bases not matched to a gene; V was cut back by 1 base and J by 7 bases. This CDR3 has 17 residues. The CDR3, as DNA: TGTGCCAGCAGCTTAGGGCTGGTGAGGGGGCGAGGTGAAAAACTGTTTTTT. This gives the protein CASSLGLVRGRGEKLFF.

The chain employs TRBV5-1 and TRBJ2-7; D perhaps matches TRBD1 (6 bases). Germline V lookup: CDR1 SGHRS, CDR2 YFSETQ. The length of the CDR3 is 15 residues. V dropped 4 bases and J dropped 2 bases, with 16 bases sitting between them. CDR3 sequence (DNA): TGCGCCAGCAGCGAACGACAGGTTTTGGCCTACGAGCAGTACTTC. Translation gives CASSERQVLAYEQYF.

The chain combines TRBV9 with TRBJ2-2; D may match TRBD1 or TRBD2 (5 bases each). Germline V CDR1 and CDR2: SGDLS, YYNGEE. This CDR3 has 16 residues. V lost 0 bases and J 1 base, leaving 10 bases between the germline ends. The CDR3 DNA reads as TGTGCCAGCAGCGTAGGAGGGACCATGAACACCGGGGAGCTGTTTTTT. Protein sequence: CASSVGGTMNTGELFF. Variable domain in full (rest from reference TRBV9 and TRBJ2-2): DSGVTQTPKHLITATGQRVTLRCSPRSGDLSVYWYQQSLDQGLQFLIQYYNGEERAKGNILERFSAQQFPDLHSELNLSSLELGDSALYFCASSVGGTMNTGELFFGEGSRLTVL.

The chain combines TRBV11-2 with TRBJ1-2, with 8 bases fitting TRBD1. The V and J ends lost 5 bases and 8 bases, in that order; junction bases with no gene match: 13. The CDR3 consists of 15 residues. CDR1 SGHAT and CDR2 FQNNGV come from the germline V gene. CDR3 region: CASSRVGQGAWGYTF. DNA for the CDR3: TGTGCCAGCAGCCGAGTAGGGCAGGGGGCTTGGGGCTACACCTTC.

V and J are TRBV19 and TRBJ2-1, with TRBD2 matching over 11 bases. This CDR3 has 18 amino acids. The germline V gene has CDR1 LNHDA and CDR2 SQIVND (reference sequence). V lost 3 bases to trimming and J lost 1 base; unmatched junction nucleotides: 8. DNA of the CDR3: TGTGCCAGTAGTATCACTAGACTAGCGGGGACATCCTACAATGAGCAGTTCTTC. Its translation: CASSITRLAGTSYNEQFF.

The chain joins TRBV25-1 to TRBJ2-3, with 12 bases that match TRBD2. CDR1 and CDR2 (germline): MGHDK, SYGVNS. Trimming at V came to 7 bases and at J to 5 bases, leaving 10 bases not matched to a gene. The CDR3 is 16 residues long. DNA of the CDR3: TGTGCCAGCATGACTAGCGGGGGCTTCGGGGGAGATACGCAGTATTTT. It specifies CASMTSGGFGGDTQYF. The full variable domain, with the rest looked up from reference TRBV25-1 and TRBJ2-3, is EADIYQTPRYLVIGTGKKITLECSQTMGHDKMYWYQQDPGMELHLIHYSYGVNSTEKGDLSSESTVSRIRTEHFPLTLESARPSHTSQYLCASMTSGGFGGDTQYFGPGTRLTVL.

This chain connects TRBV11-2 to TRBJ1-6; D might be TRBD1 (6 bases). Looked up from germline, CDR1 is SGHAT and CDR2 is FQNNGV. V lost 3 bases, J lost 15 bases, and 15 bases lay in between. The CDR3 totals 13 residues. The DNA for the CDR3 is TGTGCCAGCAGCTTGGTTAGGACAGCCTTCCTCCACTTT. It codes for CASSLVRTAFLHF.

The rearrangement links TRBV5-6 to TRBJ1-2, with D possibly TRBD1 on 6 matching bases. The length of the CDR3 is 14 residues. Germline V gene data show CDR1 as SGHDT and CDR2 as YYEEEE. Trimming left V 2 bases short and J 4 bases short, with 12 bases between. The chain's CDR3 is CASSLTGPIYGYTF. For the CDR3, the DNA is TGTGCCAGCAGCTTAACAGGGCCGATCTATGGCTACACCTTC.

The rearrangement joins TRBV30 to TRBJ2-5; D remains ambiguous. Trimming shortened V by 4 bases and J by 5 bases, and 8 bases separated the two germline ends. The germline V gene encodes CDR1 GTSNPN and CDR2 SVGIG (reference sequence). This CDR3 contains 11 residues. The DNA of the CDR3 is TGTGCCTGGAACAGTGTGGAGACCCAGTACTTC. Encoded protein: CAWNSVETQYF.

This rearrangement joins TRBV4-1 to TRBJ1-1; D unclear. The CDR3 totals 16 residues. V was trimmed by 0 bases and J by 3 bases, leaving 14 bases between them. Germline CDR1 reads MGHRA; CDR2 reads YSYEKL. CDR3 region: CASSQDLARRDTEAFF. The CDR3 DNA reads as TGCGCCAGCAGCCAAGATCTGGCCAGGAGGGACACTGAAGCTTTCTTT.

The genes are TRBV28 and TRBJ1-5; the D is unclear. The germline V and J ends were trimmed by 2 bases and 0 bases, with 5 bases remaining between them. This CDR3 is 14 amino acids long. Germline V gives CDR1 MDHEN, CDR2 SYDVKM. The CDR3 loop reads CASSLEISNQPQHF. The CDR3 region has the DNA TGTGCCAGCAGTTTAGAGATTAGCAATCAGCCCCAGCATTTT.

The chain uses TRBV9 and TRBJ2-4, with D hard to call. The CDR3 covers 13 residues. Germline CDR1 and CDR2: SGDLS and YYNGEE. V gave up 3 bases and J gave up 8 bases, with 12 bases separating them. CDR3 nucleotides: TGTGCCAGCAGCGGACTCTCAGAGGACATTCAGTACTTC. It translates to CASSGLSEDIQYF.

The chain carries TRBV28 and TRBJ2-5, with TRBD2 matching 7 bases. Germline CDR1 reads MDHEN; CDR2 reads SYDVKM. With 4 bases clipped from V and 4 bases from J, the junction kept 6 bases outside the gene matches. This CDR3 has 14 amino acids. The CDR3 protein is CASSSGGDVETQYF. The CDR3 coding sequence is TGTGCCAGCAGTTCTGGGGGGGATGTAGAGACCCAGTACTTC. Together with reference TRBV28 and TRBJ2-5, the CDR3 gives the full variable domain: DVKVTQSSRYLVKRTGEKVFLECVQDMDHENMFWYRQDPGLGLRLIYFSYDVKMKEKGDIPEGYSVSREKKERFSLILESASTNQTSMYLCASSSGGDVETQYFGPGTRLLVL.

This chain connects TRBV14 to TRBJ1-2, with D unclear. The V gene lost 6 bases and the J gene lost 0 bases, with 11 bases spanning the gap. CDR3 size: 14 residues. Germline V gene data show CDR1 as SGHDN and CDR2 as FVKESK. The CDR3 region has the DNA TGTGCCAGCAGTAAGATTCAAACTAACTATGGCTACACCTTC. Translated: CASSKIQTNYGYTF.

The table lists this clone with a count of one. V is TRBV24-1 and J is TRBJ2-2; TRBD1 matches at 8 bases. After removal of 10 bases from V and 2 bases from J, the junction contained 8 bases not matched to a gene. CDR1 is KGHDR, CDR2 SFDVKD, per germline. This CDR3 has 15 amino acids. The CDR3 nucleotides read TGTGCCACAGGGGCGACAGGGGCCAACACCGGGGAGCTGTTTTTT. Encoded protein: CATGATGANTGELFF.

The CDR3 DNA sequence: TGTGCCAGCAGCACCATGGGAGGGGTTGGCAAGCAGTACTTC. Its translation: CASSTMGGVGKQYF. This sequence joins TRBV7-9 and TRBJ2-7; 7 bases line up with TRBD2. The CDR3 has 14 residues. V trimming: 5 bases; J trimming: 8 bases; junction bases outside the gene matches: 12. The germline V gene has CDR1 SEHNR and CDR2 FQNEAQ (reference sequence).

The V gene is TRBV28, the J gene TRBJ2-7, with TRBD1 matching over 9 bases. The CDR3 contains 15 residues. The J segment lost 3 bases and the V segment lost 5 bases, leaving 8 bases of the junction unmatched. Germline-derived CDR1 and CDR2 are MDHEN and SYDVKM. The CDR3: CASSQGGQGNYEQYF. CDR3 nucleotide sequence: TGTGCCAGCAGTCAGGGGGGACAGGGAAACTACGAGCAGTACTTC.

The chain combines TRBV4-2 with TRBJ1-5; D gene uncertain. The V end was cut by 0 bases, the J end by 2 bases, with 11 bases between. The CDR3 totals 16 residues. Germline V gene sequence: CDR1 LGHNA, CDR2 YNFKEQ. The CDR3 region has the DNA TGTGCCAGCAGCCAAGATCCGGGTTGGGGCAATCAGCCCCAGCATTTT. The encoded protein is CASSQDPGWGNQPQHF.

This rearrangement joins TRBV5-5 to TRBJ1-1; D unclear. The CDR3 is made up of 15 amino acids. Looked up from germline, CDR1 is SGHKS and CDR2 is YYEKEE (reference sequence). V was cut by 1 base and J by 0 bases, with 10 bases left in between. In DNA form, the CDR3 reads TGTGCCAGCAGCTTGAGCATCCAGGTGAACACTGAAGCTTTCTTT. Translating it yields CASSLSIQVNTEAFF. Based on the CDR3 plus reference TRBV5-5 and TRBJ1-1, the full variable domain is DAGVTQSPTHLIKTRGQQVTLRCSPISGHKSVSWYQQVLGQGPQFIFQYYEKEERGRGNFPDRFSARQFPNYSSELNVNALLLGDSALYLCASSLSIQVNTEAFFGQGTRLTVV.